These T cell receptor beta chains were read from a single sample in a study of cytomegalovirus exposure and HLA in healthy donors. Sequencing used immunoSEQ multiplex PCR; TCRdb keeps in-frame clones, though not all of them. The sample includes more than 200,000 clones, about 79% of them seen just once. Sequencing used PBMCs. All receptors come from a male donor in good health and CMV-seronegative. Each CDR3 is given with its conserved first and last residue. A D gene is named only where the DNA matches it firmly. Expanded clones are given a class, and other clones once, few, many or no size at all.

CASTSPGSGANVLTF	TGTGCCAGCACCTCTCCAGGATCTGGGGCCAACGTCCTGACTTTC	TRBV6-5	TRBJ2-6	-	-
CASSYSGFQGRYEQYF	TGTGCCAGCAGTTACTCGGGGTTCCAGGGAAGGTACGAGCAGTACTTC	TRBV6-5	TRBJ2-7	-	-
CASSLVLYEQYF	TGTGCCAGCAGCTTAGTCCTCTACGAGCAGTACTTC	TRBV7-2	TRBJ2-7	-	-
CASSLAAGVNNEQFF	TGTGCCAGCAGCTTAGCGGCAGGCGTTAACAATGAGCAGTTCTTC	TRBV7-2	TRBJ2-1	-	-
CASSFYGGTNNEQFF	TGCGCCAGCAGCTTTTATGGGGGCACCAACAATGAGCAGTTCTTC	TRBV5-1	TRBJ2-1	-	-
CASSLAERGATDTQYF	TGCGCCAGCAGCTTGGCCGAGCGGGGGGCCACAGATACGCAGTATTTT	TRBV5-1	TRBJ2-3	TRBD2	-
CAIRTGMGANTGELFF	TGTGCCATCAGAACAGGGATGGGGGCGAACACCGGGGAGCTGTTTTTT	TRBV10-3	TRBJ2-2	-	once
CASSLGGQNNEQFF	TGCGCCAGCAGCTTGGGTGGCCAGAACAATGAGCAGTTCTTC	TRBV5-1	TRBJ2-1	-	once
CASSLDRTASGYTF	TGTGCCAGTAGCTTGGACAGGACGGCTAGCGGCTACACCTTC	TRBV19	TRBJ1-2	TRBD1	-
CSVESGVDTGELFF	TGCAGCGTAGAAAGCGGGGTAGACACCGGGGAGCTGTTTTTT	TRBV29-1	TRBJ2-2	TRBD2	-
CASSFSGTQYF	TGTGCCAGCAGTTTTAGCGGTACCCAGTACTTC	TRBV27	TRBJ2-5	-	-
CASSQGSSYEQYF	TGTGCCAGCAGCCAAGGTAGTTCCTACGAGCAGTACTTC	TRBV4-2	TRBJ2-7	-	-
CASSLKGAHYEQYF	TGTGCCAGCAGCTTAAAGGGGGCGCATTACGAGCAGTACTTC	TRBV7-2	TRBJ2-7	TRBD1	-
CASSFGLAGDTQYF	TGTGCCAGCAGTTTTGGGCTAGCGGGGGATACGCAGTATTTT	TRBV28	TRBJ2-3	TRBD2	once
CASAGHSNQPQHF	TGTGCCAGCGCGGGTCATAGCAATCAGCCCCAGCATTTT	TRBV9	TRBJ1-5	-	-
CASSQDRTGSGEETQYF	TGTGCCAGCAGCCAAGACAGGACAGGGTCCGGGGAAGAGACCCAGTACTTC	TRBV4-2	TRBJ2-5	TRBD1	-
CASSNLPDEQYF	TGTGCCAGCAGCAACCTCCCGGACGAGCAGTACTTC	TRBV7-2	TRBJ2-7	-	-
CASSVAPGTSGITDTQYF	TGTGCCAGCAGCGTAGCTCCCGGGACTAGCGGAATCACAGATACGCAGTATTTT	TRBV9	TRBJ2-3	TRBD2	-
CASSLLAEDNEQFF	TGTGCCAGCAGTCTCCTAGCGGAGGACAATGAGCAGTTCTTC	TRBV28	TRBJ2-1	TRBD2	once
CASSPLSGLAGEEDTGELFF	TGCGCCAGCAGCCCCCTCTCTGGACTAGCGGGAGAAGAGGACACCGGGGAGCTGTTTTTT	TRBV5-1	TRBJ2-2	TRBD2	-
CASSAGLRGVPTDTQYF	TGTGCCAGCAGCGCTGGCTTGCGGGGGGTCCCCACAGATACGCAGTATTTT	TRBV7-6	TRBJ2-3	TRBD2	-
CASSQVDAGPGELFF	TGTGCCAGCAGCCAAGTCGACGCTGGGCCCGGGGAGCTGTTTTTT	TRBV4-2	TRBJ2-2	-	-
CASSDNSGNGDTGELFF	TGTGCCAGCAGCGATAATAGCGGGAATGGGGACACCGGGGAGCTGTTTTTT	TRBV2	TRBJ2-2	TRBD2	-
CASSLDREYYEQYF	TGTGCCAGCAGCTTGGACAGGGAATACTACGAGCAGTACTTC	TRBV5-4	TRBJ2-7	-	-
CASSYTPNIQYF	TGTGCCAGCAGCTATACTCCAAACATTCAGTACTTC	TRBV7-9	TRBJ2-4	-	-
CASSWSLGEKLFF	TGCGCCAGCAGCTGGAGCCTTGGTGAAAAACTGTTTTTT	TRBV5-1	TRBJ1-4	-	-